This T cell receptor (beta chain) emerged from a study of early T cells in non-severe SARS-CoV-2 infection. Background on the study: The sequenced material was bulk RNA from unsorted whole blood, and its chains were unpaired. Points from the study as a whole: Anti-spike CD8 responses were favored by VDJdb matching, which missed private and CD4 specificities.

This clonotype showed up just a few times. Antigen unknown. V was trimmed by 6 bases and J by 3 bases, leaving 18 bases between them. The CDR3 is 16 amino acids. The germline gives CDR1 MNHNY, CDR2 SVGAGI (reference sequence). Individual cDNA molecules each received unique molecular identifiers attached to them. TCRdb re-analysed the 5' RACE reads in MiXCR, keeping a single row per CDR3 protein. The data hold over 45,000 distinct CDR3 sequences, with around 16% observed a single time. The sequence derives from an adult who was a healthcare worker with PCR-confirmed SARS-CoV-2 infection or an uninfected control (not recorded which). The V and J genes are TRBV6-6 and TRBJ2-1; D may correspond to TRBD1 or TRBD2 (6 bases each). Specimen: whole blood, collected at baseline. In DNA, the CDR3 is TGTGCCAGCAGGGTGAACCCGGGGGCGGTCTACAATGAGCAGTTCTTC. Translation: CASRVNPGAVYNEQFF.